This T cell receptor beta chain is from a study of blood T cell repertoires in COVID-19. Across the study: The origin of the acute and convalescent COVID-19 samples was the United States, Italy and Spain.

Using immunoSEQ multiplex PCR, the repertoire was profiled, and TCRdb retains in-frame clones only, with some absent. The sample yields over 10,000 clones, about 86% seen once. The CDR3 runs 15 residues. V was pared by 7 bases and J by 3 bases, with 9 bases of the junction left unmatched. Per germline, CDR1 MGHRA and CDR2 YSYEKL. The sequence came from an elderly man with acute or convalescent COVID-19. This sequence joins TRBV4-1 and TRBJ2-4, with 7 bases lining up with TRBD1. Sequenced sample: peripheral blood. As DNA, the CDR3 is TGCGCCAGCAAATTAACAGGGGCGGGCAAAAACATTCAGTACTTC. Translation gives CASKLTGAGKNIQYF.